These 3 T cell receptor beta chains came from one sample sequenced in a study of human T cells and chemical hapten exposure. TCRdb reanalysed the RACE reads using MiXCR and keeps one entry per CDR3 protein. This table has over 70,000 distinct CDR3 sequences, roughly 11% appearing once. Stated time point: patch test 2, 6 weeks after DPC sensitization. Treatment meaning: therapeutic diphenylcyclopropenone sensitization with weekly scalp DPC. The sample was whole blood, taken in connection with sensitization to the hapten diphenylcyclopropenone (DPC). The receptors were sampled from a man between 18 and 29 years old with alopecia areata. Some clones in this sample may be carry-over from other donors' samples.

This clonotype was counted at least ten times. This chain connects TRBV29-1 to TRBJ2-3, with 12 bases fitting TRBD2. Trimming at V came to 4 bases and at J to 1 base, leaving 0 bases not matched to a gene. The CDR3 spans 14 residues. Germline CDR1 and CDR2: SQVTM and ANQGSEA. The CDR3 reads CSVGTSGGTDTQYF. CDR3 nucleotides: TGCAGCGTTGGGACTAGCGGGGGCACAGATACGCAGTATTTT.

The genes are TRBV6-2 or TRBV6-3 and TRBJ1-1; 7 bases are a match to TRBD1. The V gene's germline CDR1 is MNHEY and CDR2 SVGEGT. There are 17 residues in the CDR3. Trimming cost V 3 bases and J 1 base; bases outside gene matches: 11. The CDR3 reads CASSYNAPGTENTEAFF. The CDR3 DNA follows: TGTGCCAGCAGTTATAACGCCCCGGGGACAGAGAACACTGAAGCTTTCTTT.

This chain joins TRBV11-2 and TRBJ1-1, with D tentatively TRBD1 (5 bases). The CDR3 has 13 amino acids. Germline V gives CDR1 SGHAT, CDR2 FQNNGV. V lost 1 base and J 9 bases, leaving 12 bases between the germline ends. As DNA, the CDR3 is TGTGCCAGCAGCTTAGCGATGCAGGGTCAAGCTTTCTTT. Translating gives CASSLAMQGQAFF.